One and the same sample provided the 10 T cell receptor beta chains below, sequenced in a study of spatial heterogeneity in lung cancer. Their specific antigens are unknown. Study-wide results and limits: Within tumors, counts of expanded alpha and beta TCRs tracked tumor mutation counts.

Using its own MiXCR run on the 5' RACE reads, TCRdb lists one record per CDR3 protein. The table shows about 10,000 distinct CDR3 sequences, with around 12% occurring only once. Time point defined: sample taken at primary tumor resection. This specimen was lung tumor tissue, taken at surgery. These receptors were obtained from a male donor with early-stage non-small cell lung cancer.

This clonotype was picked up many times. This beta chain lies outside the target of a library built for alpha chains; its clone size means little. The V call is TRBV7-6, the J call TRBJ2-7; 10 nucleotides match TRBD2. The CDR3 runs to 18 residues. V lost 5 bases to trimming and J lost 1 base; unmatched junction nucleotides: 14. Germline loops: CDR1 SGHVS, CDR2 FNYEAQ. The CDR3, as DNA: TGTGCCAGCAGCCCGGAGGCTGCGGGACTAGCGACTTCCTACGAGCAGTACTTC. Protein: CASSPEAAGLATSYEQYF.

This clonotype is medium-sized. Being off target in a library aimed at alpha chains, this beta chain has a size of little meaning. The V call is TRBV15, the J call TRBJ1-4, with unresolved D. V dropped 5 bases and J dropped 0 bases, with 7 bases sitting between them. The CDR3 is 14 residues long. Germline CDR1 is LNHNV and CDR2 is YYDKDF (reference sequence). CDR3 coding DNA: TGTGCCACCAGCCTGGATGCAACTAATGAAAAACTGTTTTTT. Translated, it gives CATSLDATNEKLFF.

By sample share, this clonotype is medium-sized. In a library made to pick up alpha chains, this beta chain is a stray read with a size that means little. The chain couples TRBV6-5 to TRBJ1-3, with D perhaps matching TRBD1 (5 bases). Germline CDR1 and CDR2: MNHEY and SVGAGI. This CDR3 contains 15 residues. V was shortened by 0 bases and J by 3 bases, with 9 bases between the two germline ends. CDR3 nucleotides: TGTGCCAGCAGTTACTCGTGGGGGTTTGGAAACACCATATATTTT. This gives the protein CASSYSWGFGNTIYF.

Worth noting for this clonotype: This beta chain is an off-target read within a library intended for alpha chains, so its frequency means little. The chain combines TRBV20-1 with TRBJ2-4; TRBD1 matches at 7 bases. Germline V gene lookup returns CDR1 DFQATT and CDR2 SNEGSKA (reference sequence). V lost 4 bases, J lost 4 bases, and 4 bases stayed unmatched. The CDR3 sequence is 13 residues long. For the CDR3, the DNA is TGCAGTGCTATACCGGACAGGAAAAACATTCAGTACTTC. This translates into CSAIPDRKNIQYF.

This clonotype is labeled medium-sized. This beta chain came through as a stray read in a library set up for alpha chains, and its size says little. The CDR3 sequence: CASSSLGSQPQHF. The CDR3 nucleotides read TGTGCCAGCAGTTCCCTAGGGAGCCAGCCCCAGCATTTT. The chain uses TRBV12-3 or TRBV12-4 and TRBJ1-5; D is unclear. This CDR3 contains 13 residues. V was shortened by 4 bases and J by 7 bases, with 11 bases between the two germline ends.

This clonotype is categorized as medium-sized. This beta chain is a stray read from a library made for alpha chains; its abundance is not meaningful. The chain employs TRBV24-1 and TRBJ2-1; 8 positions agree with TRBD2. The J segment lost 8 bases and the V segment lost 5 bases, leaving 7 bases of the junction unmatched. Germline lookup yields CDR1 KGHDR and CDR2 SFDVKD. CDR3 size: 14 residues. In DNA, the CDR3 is TGTGCCACCAGTGCCCCAGGGACTAGACATGAGCAGTTCTTC. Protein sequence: CATSAPGTRHEQFF.

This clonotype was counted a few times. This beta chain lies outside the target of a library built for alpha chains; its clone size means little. Here the CDR3 reads CSVELSGKGQYF. The CDR3 nucleotides are TGCAGCGTTGAGTTGTCAGGGAAAGGGCAGTACTTC. V and J are TRBV29-1 and TRBJ2-7, with TRBD1 as a possible D gene (5 bases). V lost 3 bases to trimming and J lost 9 bases, with 15 bases between them. Germline-derived CDR1 and CDR2 are SQVTM and ANQGSEA. The CDR3 covers 12 residues.

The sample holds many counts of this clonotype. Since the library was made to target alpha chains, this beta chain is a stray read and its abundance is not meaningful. In nucleotides, the CDR3 is TGTGCCAGCAGCGCTAGCGGGAGGACGGACTACGAGCAGTACTTC. Protein sequence: CASSASGRTDYEQYF. The chain employs TRBV7-6 and TRBJ2-7; 11 positions match TRBD2. The CDR3 sequence is 15 residues long. The germline gives CDR1 SGHVS, CDR2 FNYEAQ. J lost 3 bases, V lost 5 bases, and 6 bases had no gene match. Based on the CDR3 plus reference TRBV7-6 and TRBJ2-7, the full variable domain is GAGVSQSPRYKVTKRGQDVALRCDPISGHVSLYWYRQALGQGPEFLTYFNYEAQQDKSGLPNDRFSAERPEGSISTLTIQRTEQRDSAMYRCASSASGRTDYEQYFGPGTRLTVT.

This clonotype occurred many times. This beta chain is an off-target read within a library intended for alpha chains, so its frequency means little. For the CDR3, the DNA is TGCAGTGCTAGAGGACTAGCGGGATCAACAGATACGCAGTATTTT. Its protein is CSARGLAGSTDTQYF. The chain combines TRBV20-1 with TRBJ2-3; 11 bases map to TRBD2. The CDR3 covers 15 residues. From germline, CDR1 is DFQATT and CDR2 SNEGSKA (reference sequence). The V segment lost 1 base and the J segment 3 bases; nucleotides outside the gene matches: 3.

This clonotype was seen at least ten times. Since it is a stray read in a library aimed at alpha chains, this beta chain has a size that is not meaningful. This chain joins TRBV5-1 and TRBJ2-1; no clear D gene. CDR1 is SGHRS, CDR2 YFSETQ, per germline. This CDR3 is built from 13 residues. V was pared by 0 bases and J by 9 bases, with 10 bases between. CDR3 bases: TGCGCCAGCAGCTTGGATGGGTTTGGTGAGCAGTTCTTC. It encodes CASSLDGFGEQFF.